Listed below are T cell receptor beta chains from one sample, sequenced in a study of T-cell reconstitution after alpha-beta-depleted transplantation in children. TCRdb re-called the PCR reads through MiXCR, storing one row per CDR3 protein. The sample carries some 250,000 distinct CDR3 sequences, about 12% recorded once. Here the sequenced sample was PBMCs from the stem cell graft donor, taken from the stem cell graft. The receptors originated from a human donor who donated a stem cell graft to a child with acute lymphoblastic leukemia. Both conserved end residues are trimmed from each CDR3. D genes are given only for firm matches.

j_gene | v_gene | d_gene | CDR3aa
TRBJ1-2 | TRBV29-1 | TRBD1 | SVESDRAGGYT
TRBJ2-7 | TRBV27 | TRBD2 | ASRGLAELQY
TRBJ2-5 | TRBV29-1 | - | SVAIQETQY
TRBJ2-5 | TRBV4-3 | - | ASSQQRGGETQY
TRBJ2-2 | TRBV4-2 | - | ASSQAIVGVVVWKNTGELF
TRBJ2-1 | TRBV3-1 | TRBD2 | ASSPRTLAGGSYNEQF
TRBJ2-3 | TRBV7-9 | - | ASSSTSPSTDTQY
TRBJ2-2 | TRBV4-3 | TRBD2 | ASSQEFLIAGGGNAGELF
TRBJ1-5 | TRBV5-5 | TRBD1 | ASSLAPQGVNQPQH
TRBJ2-2 | TRBV4-3 | TRBD2 | ASSQDGQREGGTGELF
TRBJ2-5 | TRBV14 | - | ASSQDQYQETQY
TRBJ2-7 | TRBV5-1 | - | ASSSPGTVEQY
TRBJ2-2 | TRBV6-2/TRBV6-3 | TRBD1 | ASRAPGQGIGGELF
TRBJ2-1 | TRBV4-2 | - | ASSQYGQGPNEQF
TRBJ2-1 | TRBV7-2 | TRBD1 | ASSPYPETGAFNEQF
TRBJ1-5 | TRBV11-2 | - | ASSAFGDGNQPQH
TRBJ1-2 | TRBV18 | TRBD1 | ASSLLGGNDGYT
TRBJ2-3 | TRBV5-1 | - | ASSFEAPLSTDTQY
TRBJ2-2 | TRBV20-1 | TRBD1 | SARDLVRDRIRDPGELF
TRBJ1-2 | TRBV6-5 | - | ASSYSRGEGRGDGYT
TRBJ2-1 | TRBV6-2/TRBV6-3 | - | ASRPRQVYYNEQF
TRBJ2-1 | TRBV5-4 | TRBD1 | ASSPSLGQGYNEQF
TRBJ2-1 | TRBV28 | - | ASFKRGNEQF
TRBJ2-7 | TRBV7-6 | TRBD1 | ASSAANRGIGEQY
TRBJ2-7 | TRBV20-1 | - | SASPGAASYEQY
TRBJ2-5 | TRBV4-1 | TRBD1 | ASSQIGTAQETQY
TRBJ1-1 | TRBV5-1 | TRBD1 | ATSTGGSPKAQAF
TRBJ1-2 | TRBV10-3 | TRBD1 | AIRTRTSRDRETYGYT
TRBJ2-6 | TRBV28 | - | ASSASVSGANVLT
TRBJ1-1 | TRBV20-1 | TRBD1 | SAREPPGQGGTEAF
TRBJ2-7 | TRBV19 | TRBD1 | ASSPLGTGSEQY
TRBJ2-3 | TRBV20-1 | TRBD2 | SANPLAGGSTDTQY
TRBJ2-1 | TRBV5-1 | - | ASSAGQNNEQF
TRBJ2-1 | TRBV29-1 | - | SVELLASSYNEQF
TRBJ2-5 | TRBV9 | - | ASSVARGPQETQY